This T cell receptor (beta chain) was profiled in a study of PD-1 blockade in mismatch repair-deficient tumors. Using immunoSEQ multiplex PCR, the repertoire was profiled, and TCRdb retains in-frame clones only, with some absent. Of 90,000 to 130,000 clones listed, 65% to 80% are singletons. V was trimmed by 1 base and J by 6 bases, leaving 7 bases between them. The CDR3 loop spans 12 amino acids. CDR1 is SEHNR, CDR2 FQNEAQ, per germline (reference sequence). The chain recombines TRBV7-9 with TRBJ2-7; a weak D match, TRBD1 (5 bases). The sequenced sample was peripheral blood, obtained more than 58 weeks after starting pembrolizumab. This TCR came from an adult with mismatch repair-deficient cancer. For the CDR3, the DNA is TGTGCCAGCAGCTTAGGTAGGGGCGAGCAGTACTTC. This sequence encodes CASSLGRGEQYF.